This T cell receptor beta chain derives from a study of blood T cell repertoires in COVID-19. The CDR3 covers 13 residues. Clones were sequenced by immunoSEQ multiplex PCR, and TCRdb holds only the in-frame ones, with some missing. The data show 95,000 to 120,000 clones, just under 90% seen once. This TCR derives from a woman aged 45-60 years with acute or convalescent COVID-19. The sample taken for sequencing was peripheral blood. This chain uses TRBV21-1 with TRBJ1-3; the table's D gene call, TRBD1, was not cross checked with the DNA. TRBV21-1 is classified as a pseudogene. Here the CDR3 reads CASSTHIGNTIYF. DNA for the CDR3: TGTGCCAGCAGCACTCACATAGGAAACACCATATATTTT.